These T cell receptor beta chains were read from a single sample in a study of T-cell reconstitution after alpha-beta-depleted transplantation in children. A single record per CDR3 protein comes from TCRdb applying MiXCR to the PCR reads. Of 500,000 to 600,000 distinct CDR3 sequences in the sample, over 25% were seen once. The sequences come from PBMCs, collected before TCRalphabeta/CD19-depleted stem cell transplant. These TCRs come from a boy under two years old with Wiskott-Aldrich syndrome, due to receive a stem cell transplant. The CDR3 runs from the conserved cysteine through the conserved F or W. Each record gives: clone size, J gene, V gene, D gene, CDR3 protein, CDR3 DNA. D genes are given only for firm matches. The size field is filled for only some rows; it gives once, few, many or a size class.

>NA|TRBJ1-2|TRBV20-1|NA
CSARQDSNYGYTF
TGCAGTGCGCGACAGGACAGTAACTATGGCTACACCTTC
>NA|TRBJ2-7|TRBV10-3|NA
CATREVDSSYEQYF
TGTGCCACCCGTGAGGTAGACAGCTCCTACGAGCAGTACTTC
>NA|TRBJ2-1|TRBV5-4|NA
CASSFPPPGSNEQFF
TGTGCCAGCAGCTTCCCGCCTCCAGGTAGCAATGAGCAGTTCTTC
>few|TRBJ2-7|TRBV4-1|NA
CASSQMLAGVQYF
TGCGCCAGCAGCCAAATGCTAGCTGGCGTGCAGTACTTC
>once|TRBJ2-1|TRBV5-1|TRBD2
CASSLAGVWSDNEQFF
TGCGCCAGCAGCCTCGCGGGAGTGTGGTCTGACAATGAGCAGTTCTTC
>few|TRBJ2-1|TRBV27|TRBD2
CASSWGLAGGGEQFF
TGTGCCAGCAGCTGGGGACTAGCGGGAGGGGGTGAGCAGTTCTTC
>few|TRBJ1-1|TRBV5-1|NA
CASSDSLMNTEAFF
TGCGCCAGCAGCGACAGCCTCATGAACACTGAAGCTTTCTTT
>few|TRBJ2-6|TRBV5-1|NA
CASSLGDGLSGANVLTF
TGCGCCAGCAGCTTAGGGGACGGTCTCTCTGGGGCCAACGTCCTGACTTTC
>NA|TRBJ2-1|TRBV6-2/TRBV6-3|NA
CASIPSSYNEQFF
TGTGCCAGCATTCCAAGCTCCTACAATGAGCAGTTCTTC
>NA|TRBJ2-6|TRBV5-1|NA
CASSSRGSLSGANVLTF
TGCGCCAGCAGTTCCCGGGGCTCCCTCTCTGGGGCCAACGTCCTGACTTTC
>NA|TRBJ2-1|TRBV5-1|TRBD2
CASSAKREGSYNEQFF
TGCGCCAGCAGCGCAAAGCGGGAGGGCTCCTACAATGAGCAGTTCTTC
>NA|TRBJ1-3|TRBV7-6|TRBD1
CASSPRQGTGNTIYF
TGTGCCAGCAGCCCCAGACAGGGTACTGGAAACACCATATATTTT
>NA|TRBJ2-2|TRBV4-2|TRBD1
CASSHTGVGPNTGELFF
TGTGCCAGCAGCCATACAGGGGTTGGACCGAACACCGGGGAGCTGTTTTTT
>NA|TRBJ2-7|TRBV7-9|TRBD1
CASSSTGTGHYEQYF
TGTGCCAGCAGCTCCACCGGGACAGGTCACTACGAGCAGTACTTC